This record covers a single TCR beta chain. With 5 bases removed from V and 5 bases from J, the gap between germline ends came to 12 bases. The CDR3 has 13 amino acids. Per germline, CDR1 SEHNR and CDR2 FQNEAQ (reference sequence). This sample was included in a study of T-cell reconstitution after alpha-beta-depleted transplantation in children. Library preparation (for TCRbeta) was performed with unique molecular identifiers. MiXCR was run by TCRdb on the PCR reads, yielding one entry per CDR3 protein. The data show some 300,000 distinct CDR3 sequences, 10% seen once. V gene TRBV7-9 combines with J gene TRBJ1-1; D gene uncertain. This clonotype originated in a human donor who donated a stem cell graft to a child with acute lymphoblastic leukemia. The sequencing used PBMCs from the stem cell graft donor, collected from the stem cell graft. This CDR3 reads CASSDPQGTEAFF. DNA for the CDR3: TGTGCCAGCAGCGACCCCCAAGGGACTGAAGCTTTCTTT.